Below are 15 T cell receptor beta chains sequenced from a single sample in a study of blood T cell repertoires in COVID-19. Produced via immunoSEQ multiplex PCR; TCRdb's table is partial and in-frame only. The sample shows tens of thousands of clones, 65% to 90% of them seen only once. The sequenced material came from peripheral blood. All receptors come from a woman aged 45 to 65 with acute or convalescent COVID-19.

This clone was seen only once. The chain combines TRBV6-5 with TRBJ2-5; 9 positions match TRBD1. V trimming: 4 bases; J trimming: 2 bases; junction bases outside the gene matches: 2. The germline V gene has CDR1 MNHEY and CDR2 SVGAGI. This CDR3 region has 14 residues. The CDR3 coding sequence is TGTGCCAGCAGTTTGACAGGGGGGCAAGAGACCCAGTACTTC. It specifies CASSLTGGQETQYF.

The chain uses TRBV9 and TRBJ2-1, with a tentative D call TRBD1 (6 bases). There are 13 residues in the CDR3. V shed 0 bases and J shed 7 bases, with 8 bases lying between them. Per germline, CDR1 SGDLS and CDR2 YYNGEE. The DNA for the CDR3 is TGTGCCAGCAGCGTAGTTCAGGGGAATGAGCAGTTCTTC. Protein product: CASSVVQGNEQFF.

The chain employs TRBV18 and TRBJ2-2, with 10 bases fitting TRBD1. Per the germline V gene, CDR1 is KGHSH and CDR2 is LQKENI. This CDR3 spans 15 amino acids. Losses at the gene ends were 6 bases for V and 3 bases for J; bases not matched to a gene: 4. The CDR3 sequence is CASSSGTGDTGELFF. Here the CDR3 DNA reads TGTGCCAGCTCCTCCGGGACAGGGGACACCGGGGAGCTGTTTTTT.

The sample holds a few counts of this clone. The chain employs TRBV3-1 (or the pseudogene TRBV3-2) and TRBJ2-7; 9 bases match TRBD1. The V gene's germline CDR1 is LGHDT and CDR2 YNNKEL (reference sequence). J was trimmed by 1 base and V by 7 bases; bases with no gene match: 11. CDR3 length: 16 residues. This chain's CDR3 is CASMPSDRGLSYEQYF. The CDR3 DNA follows: TGTGCCAGCATGCCCTCGGACAGGGGTCTTTCCTACGAGCAGTACTTC.

About this clone: Compared with germline, one end of the junction differs, possibly owing to a read error. The CDR3 DNA sequence: TGTGCCAGCAGCTTGGGGGCAGGGAACGCCGGGGAGCTGTTTTTT. Protein sequence: CASSLGAGNAGELFF. The V gene is TRBV7-6, the J gene TRBJ2-2; tentative D call: TRBD1 (6 bases). Per germline, CDR1 SGHVS and CDR2 FNYEAQ. The CDR3 contains 15 residues.

The sample holds many counts of this clone. The chain employs TRBV6-5 and TRBJ1-1, with D possibly being TRBD1 (5 bases). CDR1 MNHEY and CDR2 SVGAGI come from the germline V gene. This CDR3 is 14 amino acids long. The V and J ends lost 5 bases and 3 bases respectively, with 13 bases between them. The CDR3 DNA is TGTGCCAGCAGTCCAGGGTATTCTGACACTGAAGCTTTCTTT. Its protein is CASSPGYSDTEAFF.

V gene TRBV7-7 combines with J gene TRBJ2-5; the D gene is possibly TRBD2 (6 bases). Germline CDR1 and CDR2: SSHAT and FNYEAQ (reference sequence). Trimming cost V 5 bases and J 1 base, with 14 bases left between them. The CDR3 runs to 15 residues. DNA for the CDR3: TGTGCCAGCAGCCTCGGGGCGGGGATCCAAGAGACCCAGTACTTC. Translation gives CASSLGAGIQETQYF.

The rearrangement links TRBV5-4 to TRBJ2-1; TRBD2 agrees at 11 bases. The CDR3 is 16 amino acids. Germline V lookup: CDR1 SGHNT, CDR2 YYREEE (reference sequence). V gave up 3 bases and J gave up 7 bases; unmatched junction bases: 9. The chain's CDR3 is CASSSAPGLAVNEQFF. The CDR3 DNA reads TGTGCCAGCAGCTCTGCGCCGGGACTAGCGGTTAATGAGCAGTTCTTC.

The rearrangement joins TRBV2 to TRBJ2-1; a possible D gene is TRBD1 (5 bases). This CDR3 is 22 amino acids long. Germline V gene lookup returns CDR1 SNHLY and CDR2 FYNNEI. V lost 0 bases to trimming and J lost 4 bases, with 31 bases between them. The CDR3 sequence: CASSEAPGNEYRLPLTYNEQFF. The DNA of the CDR3 is TGTGCCAGCAGTGAAGCCCCTGGAAATGAGTACAGGCTACCTCTGACTTACAATGAGCAGTTCTTC.

V usage is TRBV5-4 and J usage is TRBJ2-1; perhaps TRBD2 as D (5 bases). Germline values: CDR1 SGHNT, CDR2 YYREEE (reference sequence). The CDR3 length is 14 residues. V lost 0 bases to trimming and J lost 8 bases, with 12 bases between them. CDR3 in DNA: TGTGCCAGCAGCTTGGGGAGGAGTGTGCATGAGCAGTTCTTC. Translation: CASSLGRSVHEQFF.

This sequence joins TRBV7-8 and TRBJ2-5; 10 bases fit TRBD1. The CDR3 sequence is 16 residues long. V lost 5 bases, J lost 2 bases, and 8 bases stayed unmatched. The germline V gene has CDR1 SGHVS and CDR2 FQNEAQ. The CDR3 nucleotides read TGTGCCAGCAGCCGGCGGGACAGGGGCCAGCAAGAGACCCAGTACTTC. As protein: CASSRRDRGQQETQYF.

The chain joins TRBV28 to TRBJ1-2; D unclear. The CDR3 totals 15 residues. CDR1 and CDR2 from the germline V gene are MDHEN and SYDVKM. V dropped 3 bases and J dropped 3 bases, with 14 bases sitting between them. The CDR3 coding sequence is TGTGCCAGCAGTTTCCCTACAAGCCGGGACTATGGCTACACCTTC. It encodes CASSFPTSRDYGYTF.

This clone was found once. The chain couples TRBV12-2 to TRBJ2-3; the table's TRBD2 call for D was not verified on the DNA. TRBV12-2 is described as a pseudogene. The CDR3 is 19 residues long. CDR3 amino acids: CASRARIQRGWTSTDTQYF. CDR3 sequence (DNA): TGTGCAAGTCGCGCCCGCATTCAGCGGGGGTGGACTAGCACAGATACGCAGTATTTT.

This clone occurred once. The rearrangement joins TRBV15 to TRBJ2-5; 10 bases are shared with TRBD1. Germline trimming cut 1 base from V and 2 bases from J; bases unmatched to any gene: 13. In germline, CDR1 is LNHNV, CDR2 YYDKDF (reference sequence). The CDR3 sequence is 19 residues long. CDR3 protein: CATSRGDRGGLVRQETQYF. The CDR3 coding sequence is TGTGCCACCAGCAGAGGGGACAGGGGAGGGTTGGTCCGACAAGAGACCCAGTACTTC.

This sequence joins TRBV7-3 and TRBJ1-5, with 8 positions matching TRBD1. The length of the CDR3 is 16 residues. Germline V gene lookup returns CDR1 SGHTA and CDR2 FQGTGA. V shed 7 bases, J shed 5 bases, and the junction held 13 bases outside the gene matches. CDR3: CASTPYPTGVHQPQHF. The CDR3 DNA follows: TGTGCCAGCACCCCCTATCCGACAGGGGTCCATCAGCCCCAGCATTTT.